This TCR beta chain was sequenced during a study of OX40 agonist ivuxolimab in advanced cancers. Profiled with immunoSEQ multiplex PCR; TCRdb holds only in-frame clones, not every one. The sample includes 99,000 or so clones, 90% to 95% of them seen just once. The CDR3 has 14 amino acids. Germline loops: CDR1 MDHEN, CDR2 SYDVKM. J was trimmed by 4 bases and V by 2 bases; bases with no gene match: 5. Study findings and constraints: Partial responders at 0.1-3.0 mg/kg showed near-lowest clonal expansion. Averaged across samples, CD8+ T cells carried more expanded clones than CD4+ did.

Of note for this clone: No antigen is known for it.

This receptor was taken from an adult with an advanced solid tumor such as melanoma, head and neck, liver or kidney cancer. Source: CD4+ or CD8+ T cells sorted from blood, taken in a trial of the OX40 agonist ivuxolimab. The rearrangement joins TRBV28 to TRBJ2-7; 7 bases line up with TRBD2. The CDR3 nucleotides are TGTGCCAGCAGTTTAGAGGCGGGAGAGTACGAGCAGTACTTC. Translating it yields CASSLEAGEYEQYF.